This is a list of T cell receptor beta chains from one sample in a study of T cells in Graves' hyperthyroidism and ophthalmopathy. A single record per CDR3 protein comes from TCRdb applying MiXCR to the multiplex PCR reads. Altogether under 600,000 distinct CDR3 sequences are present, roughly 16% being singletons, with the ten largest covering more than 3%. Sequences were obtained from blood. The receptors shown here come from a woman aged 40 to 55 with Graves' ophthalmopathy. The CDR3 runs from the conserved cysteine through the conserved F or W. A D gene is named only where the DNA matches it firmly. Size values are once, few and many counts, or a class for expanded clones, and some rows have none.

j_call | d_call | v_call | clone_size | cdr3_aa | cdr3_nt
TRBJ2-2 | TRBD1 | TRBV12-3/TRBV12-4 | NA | CASGTGGSGELFF | TGTGCCAGCGGGACAGGGGGTTCCGGGGAGCTGTTTTTT
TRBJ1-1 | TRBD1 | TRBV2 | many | CASKLPGQGSAEAFF | TGTGCCAGCAAATTACCGGGACAGGGTTCGGCTGAAGCTTTCTTT
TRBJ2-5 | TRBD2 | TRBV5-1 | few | CASSVGTSGSRYF | TGCGCCAGCAGCGTGGGGACTAGCGGTAGTCGGTACTTC
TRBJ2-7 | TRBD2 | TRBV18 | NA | CASSPRRTSGGVYEQYF | TGTGCCAGCTCACCTAGGAGGACTAGCGGAGGGGTCTACGAGCAGTACTTC
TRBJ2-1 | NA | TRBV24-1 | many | CATSDLPLWGESSYNEQFF | TGTGCCACCAGTGATTTGCCCTTGTGGGGCGAGAGCTCCTACAATGAGCAGTTCTTC
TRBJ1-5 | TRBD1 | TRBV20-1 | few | CSAPGQGTSNQPQHF | TGCAGTGCTCCTGGACAGGGGACTAGCAATCAGCCCCAGCATTTT
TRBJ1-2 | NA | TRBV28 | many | CASSPSGPRGYTF | TGTGCCAGCAGCCCATCTGGGCCTCGGGGCTACACCTTC
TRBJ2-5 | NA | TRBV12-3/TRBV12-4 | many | CASKVRESVETQYF | TGTGCCAGCAAGGTTAGGGAGTCGGTGGAGACCCAGTACTTC
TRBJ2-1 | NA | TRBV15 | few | CATSRRNEQFF | TGTGCCACCAGCAGACGTAATGAGCAGTTCTTC
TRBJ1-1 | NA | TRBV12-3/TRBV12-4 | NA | CASSPTGYNTEAFF | TGTGCCAGCAGTCCAACGGGGTACAACACTGAAGCTTTCTTT
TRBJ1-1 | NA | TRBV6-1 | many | CASSEGQYTEAFF | TGTGCCAGCAGTGAAGGGCAGTACACTGAAGCTTTCTTT
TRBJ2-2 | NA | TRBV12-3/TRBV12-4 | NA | CASSLGPPRSGELFF | TGTGCCAGCAGTTTAGGACCGCCTAGGTCGGGGGAGCTGTTTTTT
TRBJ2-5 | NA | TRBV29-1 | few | CSVVAGGFETQYF | TGCAGCGTTGTGGCCGGGGGCTTTGAGACCCAGTACTTC
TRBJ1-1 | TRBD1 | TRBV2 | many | CASSEDREAEAFF | TGTGCCAGCAGCGAGGACAGGGAAGCTGAAGCTTTCTTT
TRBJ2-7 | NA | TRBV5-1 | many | CASSSYGQTYEQYF | TGCGCCAGCAGCTCTTATGGACAAACCTACGAGCAGTACTTC
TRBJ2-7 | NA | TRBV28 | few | CASKGGGQVHYEQYF | TGTGCCAGCAAGGGGGGGGGCCAGGTTCACTACGAGCAGTACTTC
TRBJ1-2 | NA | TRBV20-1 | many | CSASRDGYGYTF | TGCAGTGCCTCCCGGGACGGCTATGGCTACACCTTC
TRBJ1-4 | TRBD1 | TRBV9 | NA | CASSTSGGNEKLFF | TGTGCCAGCAGTACGTCAGGGGGGAATGAAAAACTGTTTTTT
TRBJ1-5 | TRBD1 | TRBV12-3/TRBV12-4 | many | CASRQQGESNQPQHF | TGTGCCAGCAGACAACAGGGGGAGAGCAATCAGCCCCAGCATTTT
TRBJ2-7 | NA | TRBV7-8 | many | CASSLGGDGSYEQYF | TGTGCCAGCAGCTTAGGAGGGGATGGGTCCTACGAGCAGTACTTC
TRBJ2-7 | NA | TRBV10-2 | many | CASSESKNGRTPYEQYF | TGCGCCAGCAGTGAGTCGAAGAACGGGAGAACGCCCTACGAGCAGTACTTC
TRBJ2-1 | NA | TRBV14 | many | CASSQDETGDKLSEQFF | TGTGCCAGCAGCCAAGATGAGACCGGGGACAAACTGAGTGAGCAGTTCTTC
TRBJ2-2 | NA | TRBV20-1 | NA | CSARGGAEGTGELFF | TGCAGTGCTAGAGGGGGGGCGGAGGGCACCGGGGAGCTGTTTTTT
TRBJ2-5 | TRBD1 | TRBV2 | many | CASSEQGASETQYF | TGTGCCAGCAGTGAACAGGGGGCGTCGGAGACCCAGTACTTC
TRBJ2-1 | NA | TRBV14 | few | CASSQEGGPSYNEQFF | TGTGCCAGCAGCCAAGAAGGAGGACCCTCCTACAATGAGCAGTTCTTC
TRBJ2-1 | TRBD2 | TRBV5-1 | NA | CASSLVLAGSSYNEQFF | TGCGCCAGCAGCTTGGTTCTAGCGGGATCTTCCTACAATGAGCAGTTCTTC
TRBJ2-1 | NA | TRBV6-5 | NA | CASSRGEAGYNEQFF | TGTGCCAGCAGCAGGGGGGAAGCGGGATACAATGAGCAGTTCTTC
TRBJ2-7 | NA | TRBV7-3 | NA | CASSLKAGPYEQYF | TGTGCCAGCAGCTTAAAGGCGGGACCCTACGAGCAGTACTTC
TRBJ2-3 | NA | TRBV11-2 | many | CASSLLDVRDTQYF | TGTGCCAGCAGCTTACTGGATGTTCGAGATACGCAGTATTTT
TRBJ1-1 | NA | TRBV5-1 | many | CASSATGFTEAFF | TGCGCCAGCAGCGCAACAGGGTTCACTGAAGCTTTCTTT
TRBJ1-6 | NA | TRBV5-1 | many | CASSSSAGSNSPLHF | TGCGCCAGCAGCTCCTCGGCAGGCTCAAATTCACCCCTCCACTTT
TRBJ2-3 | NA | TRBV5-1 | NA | CASSLEQITDTQYF | TGCGCCAGCAGCTTGGAACAGATCACAGATACGCAGTATTTT
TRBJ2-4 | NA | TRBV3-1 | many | CASSQGHKNIQYF | TGTGCCAGCAGCCAGGGGCACAAAAACATTCAGTACTTC
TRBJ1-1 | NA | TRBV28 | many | CASSFMGRTEAFF | TGTGCCAGCAGTTTTATGGGGCGCACTGAAGCTTTCTTT
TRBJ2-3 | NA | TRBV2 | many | CASSVNSAQYF | TGTGCCAGCAGTGTCAATTCGGCGCAGTATTTT
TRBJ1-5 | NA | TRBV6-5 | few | CASSYGINQPQHF | TGTGCCAGCAGTTACGGGATAAATCAGCCCCAGCATTTT
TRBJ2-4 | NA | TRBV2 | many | CASSRDVKNIQYF | TGTGCCAGCAGCCGGGACGTCAAAAACATTCAGTACTTC
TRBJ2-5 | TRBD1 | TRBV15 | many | CATTRDTGAETQYF | TGTGCCACCACCAGAGACACAGGGGCAGAGACCCAGTACTTC
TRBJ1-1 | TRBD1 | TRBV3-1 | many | CASSQLQGGNMNTEAFF | TGTGCCAGCAGCCAACTACAGGGGGGTAACATGAACACTGAAGCTTTCTTT
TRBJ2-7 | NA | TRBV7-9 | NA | CASSLQGGFEQYF | TGTGCCAGCAGCTTGCAGGGTGGTTTCGAGCAGTACTTC